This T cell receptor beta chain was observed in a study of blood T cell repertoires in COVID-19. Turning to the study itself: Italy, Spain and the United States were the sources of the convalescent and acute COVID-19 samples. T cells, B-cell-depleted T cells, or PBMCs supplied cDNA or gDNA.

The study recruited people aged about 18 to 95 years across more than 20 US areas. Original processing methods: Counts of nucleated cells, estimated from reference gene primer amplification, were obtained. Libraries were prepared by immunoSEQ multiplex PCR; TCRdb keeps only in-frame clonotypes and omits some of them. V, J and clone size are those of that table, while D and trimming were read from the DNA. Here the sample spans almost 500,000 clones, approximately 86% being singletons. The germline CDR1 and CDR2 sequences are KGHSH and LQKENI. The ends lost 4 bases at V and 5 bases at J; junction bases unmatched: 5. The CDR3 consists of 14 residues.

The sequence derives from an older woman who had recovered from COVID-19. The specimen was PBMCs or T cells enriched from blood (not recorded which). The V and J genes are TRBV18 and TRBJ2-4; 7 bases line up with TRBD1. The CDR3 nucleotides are TGTGCCAGCTCACTCACAGGGGTCGAAAACATTCAGTACTTC. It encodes CASSLTGVENIQYF.